The next 20 T cell receptor beta chains were all read from a single sample in a study of control samples from healthy donors and cancer patients. Measured with immunoSEQ multiplex PCR; TCRdb has only the in-frame clones, and not every one. The sample yields 150,000 to 200,000 clones, 90% seen once. Sample: blood. Receptor source: a woman aged 45 to 65 in good health.

The chain has TRBV5-1 and TRBJ2-5; D is possibly TRBD2 (6 bases). V lost 0 bases to trimming and J lost 3 bases, with 9 bases between them. This CDR3 spans 14 amino acids. CDR1 SGHRS and CDR2 YFSETQ come from the germline V gene. The CDR3: CASSLGGVEETQYF. The CDR3 nucleotides read TGCGCCAGCAGCTTGGGCGGGGTGGAAGAGACCCAGTACTTC.

The rearrangement links TRBV12-3 or TRBV12-4 to TRBJ2-3; D is undetermined. V lost 6 bases and J 8 bases, leaving 12 bases between the germline ends. The CDR3 spans 12 residues. The CDR3 DNA reads TGTGCCAGCAGCTCAATAAGAGCTACGCAGTATTTT. Encoded protein: CASSSIRATQYF.

V usage is TRBV28 and J usage is TRBJ1-1; TRBD1 aligns across 7 bases. V lost 5 bases and J lost 6; bases outside the gene matches: 15. The CDR3 runs 16 residues. Per the germline V gene, CDR1 is MDHEN and CDR2 is SYDVKM. Written as DNA, the CDR3 is TGTGCCAGCAGTCCCCGACAGGGAAGAGGGTGGCCTGAAGCTTTCTTT. Protein product: CASSPRQGRGWPEAFF.

The chain links TRBV6-2 or TRBV6-3 to TRBJ1-1; D remains ambiguous. The CDR3 consists of 12 residues. Germline V gene sequence: CDR1 MNHEY, CDR2 SVGEGT. Trimming took 2 bases from V and 5 from J, leaving 6 bases between them. DNA for the CDR3: TGTGCCAGCAGTTACCGTGTAACTGAAGCTTTCTTT. Amino acids: CASSYRVTEAFF.

The chain links TRBV5-4 to TRBJ1-6; possibly TRBD1 for D (5 bases). Germline V gives CDR1 SGHNT, CDR2 YYREEE (reference sequence). V was cut by 0 bases and J by 7 bases, with 14 bases left in between. The CDR3 spans 16 residues. The CDR3 region has the DNA TGTGCCAGCAGCTTGGCCCAGGGTCTTCGGAATTCACCCCTCCACTTT. It encodes CASSLAQGLRNSPLHF.

The CDR3 sequence: CASSLTFWYRPNYGYTF. Here the CDR3 DNA reads TGTGCCAGCAGCTTAACGTTCTGGTACAGGCCCAACTATGGCTACACCTTC. The gene calls are TRBV7-3 and TRBJ1-2; D might be TRBD1 (5 bases). Trimming left V 0 bases short and J 2 bases short, with 16 bases between. Per germline, CDR1 SGHTA and CDR2 FQGTGA. CDR3 size: 17 residues.

The V gene is TRBV7-2, the J gene TRBJ2-5; 8 positions match TRBD2. The CDR3 extends over 16 amino acids. CDR1 is SGHTA and CDR2 is FQGNSA in the germline V gene. V lost 1 base and J lost 4; bases outside the gene matches: 8. CDR3 in DNA: TGTGCCAGCAGCTTAGACCGTGCGGGGGGTCGAGAGACCCAGTACTTC. Protein product: CASSLDRAGGRETQYF.

This sequence joins TRBV2 and TRBJ1-6; 9 bases align to TRBD1. Germline values: CDR1 SNHLY, CDR2 FYNNEI. Losses at the gene ends were 8 bases for V and 7 bases for J; bases not matched to a gene: 3. The CDR3 is 13 residues long. The CDR3 is CASSTGGNSPLHF. CDR3 coding DNA: TGTGCCAGCTCGACAGGGGGGAATTCACCCCTCCACTTT.

V gene TRBV28 combines with J gene TRBJ1-6, with D maybe TRBD1 (5 bases). Between the trimmed V and J ends, which lost 10 bases and 14 bases, there was a span of 27 bases. Germline loops: CDR1 MDHEN, CDR2 SYDVKM. The CDR3 is 15 amino acids. This CDR3 is CATLPHTLGVFSLHF. The CDR3 DNA follows: TGTGCCACTCTTCCTCATACGTTAGGGGTTTTCTCCCTCCACTTT. Full variable domain (missing parts from reference TRBV28 and TRBJ1-6): DVKVTQSSRYLVKRTGEKVFLECVQDMDHENMFWYRQDPGLGLRLIYFSYDVKMKEKGDIPEGYSVSREKKERFSLILESASTNQTSMYLCATLPHTLGVFSLHFGNGTRLTVT.

This chain uses TRBV28 with TRBJ1-1; possibly TRBD1 for D (5 bases). In germline, CDR1 is MDHEN, CDR2 SYDVKM. The CDR3 consists of 14 residues. Trimming removed 2 bases from V and 7 bases from J, with 14 bases in between. The CDR3 DNA reads TGTGCCAGCAGTTTAGGGGCAGACGGAATTGAAGCTTTCTTT. Translated: CASSLGADGIEAFF.

The chain couples TRBV18 to TRBJ2-7, with 10 bases lining up with TRBD1. This CDR3 is 16 amino acids long. The J segment lost 4 bases and the V segment lost 3 bases, leaving 9 bases of the junction unmatched. Germline CDR1 KGHSH, CDR2 LQKENI. The DNA of the CDR3 is TGTGCCAGCTCACCTCTGGCCGGGACAGGGGTTTACGAGCAGTACTTC. Its protein product is CASSPLAGTGVYEQYF.

Only one count was recorded for this clone. The V and J genes are TRBV7-2 and TRBJ2-5, with unresolved D. The CDR3 runs to 11 residues. Between the trimmed V and J ends, which lost 5 bases and 9 bases, there was a span of 10 bases. The V gene's germline CDR1 is SGHTA and CDR2 FQGNSA. CDR3 nucleotides: TGTGCCAGCAGCCTACAAACCTCCCAGTACTTC. Encoded protein: CASSLQTSQYF.

The chain joins TRBV29-1 to TRBJ2-7; D is unclear. The V end was cut by 6 bases, the J end by 2 bases, with 17 bases between. CDR3 length: 14 residues. From germline, CDR1 is SQVTM and CDR2 ANQGSEA. This CDR3 reads CSVETRIYPYEQYF. For the CDR3, the DNA is TGCAGCGTGGAAACCAGGATTTACCCCTACGAGCAGTACTTC.

This clone was counted a few times. The V gene is TRBV25-1, the J gene TRBJ1-1; D is uncertain. Trimming shortened V by 1 base and J by 4 bases, and 4 bases separated the two germline ends. CDR3 length: 12 amino acids. CDR1 is MGHDK and CDR2 is SYGVNS in the germline V gene. CDR3: CASSEFTTEAFF. In DNA, the CDR3 is TGTGCCAGCAGTGAATTCACCACTGAAGCTTTCTTT.

This clone was recorded once. The chain couples TRBV6-5 to TRBJ1-3; TRBD1 aligns across 7 bases. CDR3 size: 14 residues. The trim removed 5 bases at V and 3 bases at J, leaving 4 bases unmatched. From germline, CDR1 is MNHEY and CDR2 SVGAGI. The DNA for the CDR3 is TGTGCCAGCAGTAGGACAGGCTTTGGAAACACCATATATTTT. Amino acid sequence: CASSRTGFGNTIYF.

This sequence joins TRBV4-1 and TRBJ2-7, with 7 bases fitting TRBD1. The CDR3 has 18 residues. Germline V gene sequence: CDR1 MGHRA, CDR2 YSYEKL. Trimming at V came to 4 bases and at J to 0 bases, leaving 15 bases not matched to a gene. The CDR3 DNA reads as TGCGCCAGCAGCCCCGAACCGGGACAGACCACTAGCTCCTACGAGCAGTACTTC. It specifies CASSPEPGQTTSSYEQYF.

The CDR3 DNA reads as TGTGCCAGCAGTGAATTCGGCGGGGGGGCTTACGAGCAGTACTTC. The encoded protein is CASSEFGGGAYEQYF. The chain uses TRBV25-1 and TRBJ2-7; 9 bases are shared with TRBD2. This CDR3 has 15 amino acids. The germline gives CDR1 MGHDK, CDR2 SYGVNS. J gave up 4 bases and V 1 base, and 5 bases lay outside the gene matches.

V gene TRBV29-1 combines with J gene TRBJ2-5, with a weak D call TRBD1 (6 bases). The CDR3 is 12 residues long. V lost 4 bases to trimming and J lost 4 bases, with 10 bases between them. CDR1 and CDR2 from the germline V gene are SQVTM and ANQGSEA. This CDR3 reads CSVVGQTETQYF. The CDR3 DNA sequence: TGCAGCGTTGTCGGACAGACAGAGACCCAGTACTTC.

This rearrangement joins TRBV28 to TRBJ2-1; TRBD1 might be the D (7 bases). V was trimmed by 7 bases and J by 8 bases, leaving 15 bases between them. Germline loops: CDR1 MDHEN, CDR2 SYDVKM. CDR3 length equals 13 residues. The CDR3 nucleotides read TGTGCCAGCACAGCGACAGGGAGGTATGAGCAGTTCTTC. Translating gives CASTATGRYEQFF.

The chain couples TRBV27 to TRBJ2-7; D gene ambiguous. Trimming stripped 5 bases from V and 3 bases from J, with 14 bases between. The CDR3 is 14 residues long. Per germline, CDR1 MNHEY and CDR2 SMNVEV (reference sequence). The CDR3 region has the DNA TGTGCCAGCAGTGGACGGAACCGTTACTACGAGCAGTACTTC. It specifies CASSGRNRYYEQYF.